This TCR beta chain came from a study of shared clonotypes between healthy human individuals. The authors distributed each subset's genomic DNA evenly over several immunoSEQ plates. Original analysis: ImmunoSEQ output lacked quality scores and full-length reads, limiting matched filtering. Repertoires were generated with immunoSEQ multiplex PCR, while TCRdb's copy carries only in-frame clones and drops some. That table furnishes V, J and clone size, whereas the DNA furnished D and trimming. The sample has approximately 320,000 clones, around 87% seen once. This clone occurred once. V lost 0 bases to trimming and J lost 4 bases; unmatched junction nucleotides: 13. Germline V gene lookup returns CDR1 SGHVS and CDR2 FQNEAQ. There are 18 residues in the CDR3.

This sequence joins TRBV7-8 and TRBJ2-5; TRBD1 agrees at 8 bases. Sample: memory CD8+ T cells sorted from blood. The subset here: CD45RO+ cells pooled with CCR7-negative TemRA cells. This TCR came from a man aged 18-30 years in good health. The CDR3 spells CASSLALDRGYGGETQYF. Here the CDR3 DNA reads TGTGCCAGCAGCTTAGCGCTCGACAGGGGATATGGTGGAGAGACCCAGTACTTC.